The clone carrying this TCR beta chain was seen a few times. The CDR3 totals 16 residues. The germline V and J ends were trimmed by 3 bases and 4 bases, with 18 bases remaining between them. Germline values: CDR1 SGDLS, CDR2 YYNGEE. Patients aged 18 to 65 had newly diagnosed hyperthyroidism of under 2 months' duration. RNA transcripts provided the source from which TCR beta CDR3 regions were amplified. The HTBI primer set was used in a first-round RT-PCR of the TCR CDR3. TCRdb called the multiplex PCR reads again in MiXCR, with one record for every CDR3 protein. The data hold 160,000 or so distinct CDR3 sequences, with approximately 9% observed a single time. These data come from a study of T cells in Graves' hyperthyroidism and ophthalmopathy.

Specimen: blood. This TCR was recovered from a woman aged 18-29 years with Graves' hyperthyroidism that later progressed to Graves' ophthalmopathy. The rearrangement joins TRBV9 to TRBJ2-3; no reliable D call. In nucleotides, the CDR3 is TGTGCCAGCAGCGCAAGACTCAGTTTCTCCCCAGATACGCAGTATTTT. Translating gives CASSARLSFSPDTQYF.